This T cell receptor (beta chain) derives from a study of blood T cell repertoires in COVID-19. Libraries were prepared by immunoSEQ multiplex PCR; TCRdb keeps only in-frame clonotypes and omits some of them. Of about 190,000 clones listed, 65% to 85% were seen once; the top ten hold 3.2%. This CDR3 has 13 amino acids. V shed 10 bases, J shed 7 bases, and the junction held 8 bases outside the gene matches. Per the germline V gene, CDR1 is ENHRY and CDR2 is SYGVKD. Sequenced: PBMCs or T cells enriched from blood (not recorded which). This chain connects TRBV10-3 to TRBJ1-5; TRBD1 agrees at 9 bases. The TCR sequence derives from a woman between 25 and 40 years old who had recovered from COVID-19. The CDR3 reads CATGDRVGQPQHF. The CDR3 bases are TGTGCCACCGGGGACAGGGTAGGCCAGCCCCAGCATTTT.